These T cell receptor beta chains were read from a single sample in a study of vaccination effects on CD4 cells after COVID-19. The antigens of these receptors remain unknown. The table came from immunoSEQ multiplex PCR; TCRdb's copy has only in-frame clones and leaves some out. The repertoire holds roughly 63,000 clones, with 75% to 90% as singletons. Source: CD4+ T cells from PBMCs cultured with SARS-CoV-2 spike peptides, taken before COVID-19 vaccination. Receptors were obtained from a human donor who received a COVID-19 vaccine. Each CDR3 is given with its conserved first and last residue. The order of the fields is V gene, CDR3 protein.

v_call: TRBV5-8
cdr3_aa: CASSGLGTLRDTQYF

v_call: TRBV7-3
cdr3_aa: CASSPQDRGDYNEQFF

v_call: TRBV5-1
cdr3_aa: CASSRANQGANYGYTF

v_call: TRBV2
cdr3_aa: CASRAGSIETQYF

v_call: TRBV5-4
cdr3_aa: CASSLGQSYGYTF

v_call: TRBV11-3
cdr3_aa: CASSLGTPGTTGELFF

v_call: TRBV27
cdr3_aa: CASSPIGGERGYTF

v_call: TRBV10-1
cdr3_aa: CASSPGQGRGNYGYTF

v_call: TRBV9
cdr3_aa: CASTKSSGQLTEKLFF

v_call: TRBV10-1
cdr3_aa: CASSEPGQGRNEQFF

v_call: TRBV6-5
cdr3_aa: CASSYSDQADGYTF

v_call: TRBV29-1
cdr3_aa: CSVDRNRRTEAFF

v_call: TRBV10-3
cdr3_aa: CAISARAGSNQPQHF

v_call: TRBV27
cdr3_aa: CASSLRGSGGPPLSYNEQFF

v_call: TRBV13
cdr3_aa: CASSSSGTPRQYF

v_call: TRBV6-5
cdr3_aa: CASSWDLSGNTIYF

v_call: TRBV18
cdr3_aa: CASSPPEGVYGYTF

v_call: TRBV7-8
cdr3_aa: CASSLGPATDTQYF

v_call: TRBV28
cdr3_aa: CASGWREKLFF

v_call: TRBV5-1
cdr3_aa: CASSQTGTGEETQYF

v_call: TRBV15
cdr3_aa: CATSGRKGANSPLHF

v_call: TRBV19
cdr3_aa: CASSLPQGAPGADTQYF

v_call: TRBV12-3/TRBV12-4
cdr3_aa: CASSLGKNTEAFF

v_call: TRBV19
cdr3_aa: CASSRRDRGKFYGYTF

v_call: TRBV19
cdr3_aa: CASSAPPGQGTDTQYF

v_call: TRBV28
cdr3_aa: CASRQTLSNQPQHF

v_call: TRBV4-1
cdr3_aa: CASSLWSGNPEAFF

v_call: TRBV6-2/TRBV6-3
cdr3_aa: CASSYRGLAGTVSSYNEQFF

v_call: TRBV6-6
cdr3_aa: CASTGQGGYGYTF

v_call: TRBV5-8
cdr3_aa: CASSLATWYQETQYF

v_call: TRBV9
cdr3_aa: CASSVASQNEQFF

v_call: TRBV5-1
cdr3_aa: CASSLLGGPVNTIYF

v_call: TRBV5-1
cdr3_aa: CASSSGTSGGLSTDTQYF

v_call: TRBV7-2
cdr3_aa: CASSSSQTGVGSYTF

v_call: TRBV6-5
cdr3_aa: CASSPRQGLSGYTF

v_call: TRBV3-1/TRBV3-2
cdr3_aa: CASSPAVRDQYF

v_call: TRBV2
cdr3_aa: CASSGQPINSPLHF

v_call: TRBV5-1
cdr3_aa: CASSFSTSGGGLTDTQYF

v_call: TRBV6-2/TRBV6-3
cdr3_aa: CASSFRPSNQPQHF

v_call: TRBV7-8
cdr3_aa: CASSLFDQPQHF

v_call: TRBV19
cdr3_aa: CASSILGQGLTDTQYF

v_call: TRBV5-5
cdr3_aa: CASSFDRNTEAFF

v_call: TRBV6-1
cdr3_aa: CASSEREWKPQHF

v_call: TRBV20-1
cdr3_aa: CSPTVQETQYF

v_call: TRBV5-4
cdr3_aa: CASSLSPMGYNEQFF

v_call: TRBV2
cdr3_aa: CASSQVRDGYGYTF

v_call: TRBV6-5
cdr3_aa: CASSSRGDTQYF

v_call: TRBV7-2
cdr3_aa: CASSFGVGEQFF

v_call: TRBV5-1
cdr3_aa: CASSFIQGGGTEAFF

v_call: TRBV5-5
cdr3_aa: CASSLTRDRAVETQYF

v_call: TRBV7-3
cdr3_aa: CASGVGPDTEAFF

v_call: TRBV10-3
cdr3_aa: CAISESFRDTDTQYF

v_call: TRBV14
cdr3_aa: CASSQAASGGTDTQYF

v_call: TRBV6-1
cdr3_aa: CASSERAPLTGELFF

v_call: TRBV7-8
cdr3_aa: CASSQGGTGWTGGYTF

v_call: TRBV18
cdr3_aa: CASSPTRTGRNTIYF

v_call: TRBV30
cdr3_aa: CAWNRNPGREKLFF

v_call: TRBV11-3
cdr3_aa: CASSFEQGRASTDTQYF

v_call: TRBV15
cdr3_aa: CATSRDRDSGGIQYF